Following are 27 T cell receptor beta chains from one sample sequenced in a study of cytomegalovirus exposure and HLA in healthy donors (dated by TCRdb to 2015 to 2018). Libraries were made using the immunoSEQ multiplex PCR assay. For the multiplex PCR, a mixture combining 60 forward primers for TCR Vbeta segments and 13 reverse primers for TCR Jbeta segments was used. As stored in TCRdb, this immuneACCESS dataset retains in-frame rearrangements with V and J assigned. A fraction of the clones does not appear; measured against another copy, unresolved V genes explain less than half of the discrepancy, and the remainder lacks a known reason. The sample contains 140,000 to 150,000 clones, 78% of them found a single time. About 2.9% of the sample comes from the top ten. The specimen sequenced was PBMCs. These receptors all come from a female donor in good health and CMV-seronegative.

This clone was counted once. The J gene is TRBJ1-2, the V gene TRBV2, with 7 bases identical to TRBD1. From germline, CDR1 is SNHLY and CDR2 FYNNEI. The CDR3 has 11 residues. Germline trimming cut 9 bases from V and 6 bases from J; bases unmatched to any gene: 4. The CDR3: CARRQGDGYTF. The CDR3 DNA is TGTGCCAGAAGACAGGGTGATGGCTACACCTTC.

The V and J genes are TRBV5-1 and TRBJ2-7, with a weak D call TRBD2 (8 bases). CDR1 is SGHRS and CDR2 is YFSETQ in the germline V gene. Deletions cut 2 bases from V and 5 bases from J, with 20 bases between. This CDR3 comprises 16 residues. The CDR3 is CASSFGSGGGLNEQYF. Here the CDR3 DNA reads TGCGCCAGCAGCTTTGGTTCGGGAGGGGGCCTAAACGAGCAGTACTTC.

The chain combines TRBV6-1 with TRBJ2-7; 9 positions match TRBD1. The CDR3 has 16 amino acids. With V trimmed by 4 bases and J by 2 bases, 9 bases remained unmatched. The V gene's germline CDR1 is MNHNS and CDR2 SASEGT. The DNA of the CDR3 is TGTGCCAGCAGTGGACGAGGGACAGGGCCCCCCTACGAGCAGTACTTC. Its translation: CASSGRGTGPPYEQYF.

The V call is TRBV10-3, the J call TRBJ2-6; 8 bases are shared with TRBD1. The CDR3 has 15 residues. Unmatched junction bases numbered 2, after V lost 5 bases and J lost 2 bases. The V gene's germline CDR1 is ENHRY and CDR2 SYGVKD. CDR3 residues: CAISSGGPGANVLTF. CDR3 nucleotide sequence: TGTGCCATCAGTTCAGGGGGCCCTGGGGCCAACGTCCTGACTTTC.

The rearrangement joins TRBV29-1 to TRBJ1-1; tentative D call: TRBD1 (6 bases). V was trimmed by 7 bases and J by 0 bases, leaving 12 bases between them. This CDR3 comprises 13 residues. Per germline, CDR1 SQVTM and CDR2 ANQGSEA. CDR3 amino acids: CSASTGVNTEAFF. The CDR3 DNA follows: TGCAGCGCTTCGACAGGAGTGAACACTGAAGCTTTCTTT. Full variable domain (remainder filled in from reference TRBV29-1 and TRBJ1-1): SAVISQKPSRDICQRGTSLTIQCQVDSQVTMMFWYRQQPGQSLTLIATANQGSEATYESGFVIDKFPISRPNLTFSTLTVSNMSPEDSSIYLCSASTGVNTEAFFGQGTRLTVV.

This clone was counted a single time. The rearrangement links TRBV30 to TRBJ2-3, with 7 bases matching TRBD2. V was pared by 0 bases and J by 0 bases, with 9 bases of the junction left unmatched. The CDR3 extends over 17 amino acids. CDR1 GTSNPN and CDR2 SVGIG come from the germline V gene (reference sequence). The CDR3 loop reads CAWSVGAGATSTDTQYF. CDR3 nucleotide sequence: TGTGCCTGGAGTGTAGGGGCGGGAGCCACTAGCACAGATACGCAGTATTTT.

V usage is TRBV5-4 and J usage is TRBJ2-3; TRBD1 might be the D (5 bases). V was trimmed by 0 bases and J by 9 bases, leaving 8 bases between them. Germline V gene sequence: CDR1 SGHNT, CDR2 YYREEE (reference sequence). The CDR3 runs to 12 residues. The CDR3 DNA is TGTGCCAGCAGCTTGGACAGGTCCACGCAGTATTTT. As protein: CASSLDRSTQYF.

The rearrangement uses TRBV27 and TRBJ2-2; tentative D call: TRBD2 (5 bases). V was trimmed by 3 bases and J by 13 bases, leaving 18 bases between them. This CDR3 contains 14 residues. The germline CDR1 and CDR2 sequences are MNHEY and SMNVEV (reference sequence). CDR3 sequence (DNA): TGTGCCAGCAGTTTCATAGCGTCACCCAGTTGGCTGTTTTTT. This encodes CASSFIASPSWLFF.

The chain couples TRBV5-4 to TRBJ1-2; D is perhaps TRBD1 (5 bases). In germline, CDR1 is SGHNT, CDR2 YYREEE (reference sequence). V was cut by 3 bases and J by 5 bases, with 17 bases left in between. This CDR3 is 15 amino acids long. Written as DNA, the CDR3 is TGTGCCAGCAGCTCAGCGACAGTTTCTTGGTATGGCTACACCTTC. It specifies CASSSATVSWYGYTF.

The chain is built from TRBV5-1 and TRBJ1-3; D perhaps matches TRBD1 (6 bases). The V end lost 1 base, the J end lost 4 bases, and 15 bases lay between the germline ends. The CDR3 has 16 residues. Germline CDR1 is SGHRS and CDR2 is YFSETQ. CDR3 in DNA: TGCGCCAGCAGCTTGCATCGGGGGGCTAGAGGAAACACCATATATTTT. This sequence encodes CASSLHRGARGNTIYF.

The J gene is TRBJ1-1, the V gene TRBV11-1; D uncertain. The length of the CDR3 is 14 residues. CDR1 SGHAT and CDR2 FQDESV come from the germline V gene (reference sequence). Between the trimmed V and J ends, which lost 3 bases and 3 bases, there was a span of 11 bases. CDR3 bases: TGTGCCAGCAGCTTTGGGAGGGATTACACTGAAGCTTTCTTT. Amino acids: CASSFGRDYTEAFF. Complete variable domain (other parts from reference TRBV11-1 and TRBJ1-1): EAEVAQSPRYKITEKSQAVAFWCDPISGHATLYWYRQILGQGPELLVQFQDESVVDDSQLPKDRFSAERLKGVDSTLKIQPAELGDSAMYLCASSFGRDYTEAFFGQGTRLTVV.

The genes are TRBV2 and TRBJ1-4; weak D call: TRBD1 (6 bases). Trimming left V 1 base short and J 7 bases short, with 13 bases between. The CDR3 runs 15 residues. Looked up from germline, CDR1 is SNHLY and CDR2 is FYNNEI. CDR3 residues: CASSEGGQGGEKLFF. The CDR3 DNA follows: TGTGCCAGCAGTGAAGGGGGGCAGGGTGGTGAAAAACTGTTTTTT.

This chain links TRBV28 with TRBJ2-5; D remains unclear. V was pared by 5 bases and J by 7 bases, with 11 bases between. Per the germline V gene, CDR1 is MDHEN and CDR2 is SYDVKM. The CDR3 spans 12 residues. The CDR3: CASSESLGTQYF. In DNA form, the CDR3 reads TGTGCCAGCAGTGAGAGCCTAGGGACCCAGTACTTC.

V and J are TRBV19 and TRBJ2-1; weak D call: TRBD2 (6 bases). The CDR3 contains 13 residues. Germline V lookup: CDR1 LNHDA, CDR2 SQIVND (reference sequence). Deletions cut 7 bases from V and 8 bases from J, with 15 bases between. Written as DNA, the CDR3 is TGTGCCAGTACGGAGGGAGTTACGCATGAGCAGTTCTTC. This sequence encodes CASTEGVTHEQFF.

The chain carries TRBV27 and TRBJ2-3, with 12 bases aligning to TRBD2. This CDR3 is 14 amino acids long. CDR1 MNHEY and CDR2 SMNVEV come from the germline V gene (reference sequence). V was pared by 8 bases and J by 3 bases, with 3 bases of the junction left unmatched. The CDR3 protein is CASLGLAGTDTQYF. CDR3 DNA sequence: TGTGCCAGCCTTGGACTAGCGGGAACAGATACGCAGTATTTT.

J is TRBJ1-5 and V is TRBV27; D gene ambiguous. Between the trimmed V and J ends, which lost 6 bases and 9 bases, there was a span of 15 bases. The CDR3 length is 13 residues. Germline V gives CDR1 MNHEY, CDR2 SMNVEV (reference sequence). The CDR3 is CASRGHLPGPQHF. Written as DNA, the CDR3 is TGTGCCAGCAGGGGCCACCTACCAGGGCCCCAGCATTTT.

This chain links TRBV9 with TRBJ2-5; 9 bases map to TRBD1. Losses at the gene ends were 2 bases for V and 7 bases for J; bases not matched to a gene: 6. The CDR3 is 14 amino acids. Germline V gene sequence: CDR1 SGDLS, CDR2 YYNGEE. CDR3 loop: CASSVRDREGTQYF. In DNA form, the CDR3 reads TGTGCCAGCAGCGTCCGGGACAGGGAGGGGACCCAGTACTTC.

The chain recombines TRBV10-3 with TRBJ2-1, with 8 bases lining up with TRBD1. Trimming at V came to 2 bases and at J to 7 bases, leaving 7 bases not matched to a gene. CDR1 ENHRY and CDR2 SYGVKD come from the germline V gene. The CDR3 contains 15 residues. DNA for the CDR3: TGTGCCATCAGTGAGGGGCAGGGGGCGCGAAATGAGCAGTTCTTC. This gives the protein CAISEGQGARNEQFF.

This sequence joins TRBV7-2 and TRBJ1-2, with a weak D call TRBD1 (5 bases). There are 13 residues in the CDR3. Trimming cost V 8 bases and J 8 bases, with 18 bases left between them. The germline CDR1 and CDR2 sequences are SGHTA and FQGNSA. The CDR3 here is CASSPGPGLGYTF. The DNA for the CDR3 is TGTGCCAGCTCTCCAGGCCCAGGGCTCGGCTACACCTTC.

J is TRBJ2-7 and V is TRBV14; 10 nucleotides match TRBD2. This CDR3 has 14 amino acids. Unmatched junction bases numbered 4, after V lost 4 bases and J lost 4 bases. Germline V gene data show CDR1 as SGHDN and CDR2 as FVKESK. The CDR3 protein is CASSPGLATYEQYF. In nucleotides, the CDR3 is TGTGCCAGCAGCCCGGGACTAGCGACGTACGAGCAGTACTTC.

The chain links TRBV6-1 to TRBJ1-1; the D gene is possibly TRBD1 (6 bases). Germline V CDR1 and CDR2: MNHNS, SASEGT. V lost 5 bases to trimming and J lost 5 bases, with 12 bases between them. The CDR3 spans 13 residues. The CDR3 nucleotides read TGTGCCAGCAGTCTACAGGGATGGACTGAAGCTTTCTTT. The encoded protein is CASSLQGWTEAFF.

With regard to this clone: Distinct nucleotide sequences in the sample also encode this CDR3. The chain recombines TRBV2 with TRBJ1-2, with 10 bases fitting TRBD1. This CDR3 is 17 amino acids long. Losses at the gene ends were 4 bases for V and 1 base for J; bases not matched to a gene: 9. Per the germline V gene, CDR1 is SNHLY and CDR2 is FYNNEI. This chain's CDR3 is CASSGPRDRGHNYGYTF. Written as DNA, the CDR3 is TGTGCCAGCAGTGGTCCCCGGGACAGGGGCCATAACTATGGCTACACCTTC.

This clone was found once. This rearrangement joins TRBV19 to TRBJ1-5; D remains unclear. Trimming took 1 base from V and 3 from J, leaving 7 bases between them. CDR1 and CDR2 (germline): LNHDA, SQIVND (reference sequence). The CDR3 runs to 14 residues. CDR3 DNA sequence: TGTGCCAGTAGTATAGGGGCAGACAATCAGCCCCAGCATTTT. Protein: CASSIGADNQPQHF.

The chain couples TRBV18 to TRBJ2-5; D may be TRBD1 (5 bases). The V end was cut by 3 bases, the J end by 2 bases, with 10 bases between. This CDR3 is 14 amino acids long. CDR1 and CDR2 from the germline V gene are KGHSH and LQKENI. The CDR3 loop reads CASSPLGLQETQYF. CDR3 nucleotides: TGTGCCAGCTCACCGCTGGGGCTTCAAGAGACCCAGTACTTC.

The chain couples TRBV11-3 to TRBJ1-3, with TRBD1 matching 8 bases. V gave up 5 bases and J gave up 0 bases; unmatched junction bases: 3. This CDR3 spans 15 amino acids. CDR1 and CDR2 (germline): SGHNT, YENEEA. CDR3 sequence (DNA): TGTGCCAGCAGCCCAGGGGGCAGCTCTGGAAACACCATATATTTT. Its protein is CASSPGGSSGNTIYF.

The V and J genes are TRBV15 and TRBJ2-2; weak D call: TRBD2 (6 bases). The CDR3 is made up of 15 amino acids. V lost 0 bases to trimming and J lost 6 bases, with 11 bases between them. In germline, CDR1 is LNHNV, CDR2 YYDKDF (reference sequence). CDR3 amino acids: CATSRESGVAGELFF. The CDR3 nucleotides read TGTGCCACCAGCAGAGAGTCGGGGGTCGCCGGGGAGCTGTTTTTT. The variable domain in full, with the rest retrieved from reference TRBV15 and TRBJ2-2, is DAMVIQNPRYQVTQFGKPVTLSCSQTLNHNVMYWYQQKSSQAPKLLFHYYDKDFNNEADTPDNFQSRRPNTSFCFLDIRSPGLGDTAMYLCATSRESGVAGELFFGEGSRLTVL.

The chain couples TRBV2 to TRBJ2-3, with D maybe TRBD2 (6 bases). Germline CDR1 reads SNHLY; CDR2 reads FYNNEI. There are 15 residues in the CDR3. V lost 6 bases and J 5 bases, leaving 18 bases between the germline ends. CDR3: CASSPDYGGKDTQYF. CDR3 nucleotides: TGTGCCAGCAGCCCCGACTATGGCGGGAAAGATACGCAGTATTTT. The variable domain in full, completed from reference TRBV2 and TRBJ2-3, reads EPEVTQTPSHQVTQMGQEVILRCVPISNHLYFYWYRQILGQKVEFLVSFYNNEISEKSEIFDDQFSVERPDGSNFTLKIRSTKLEDSAMYFCASSPDYGGKDTQYFGPGTRLTVL.